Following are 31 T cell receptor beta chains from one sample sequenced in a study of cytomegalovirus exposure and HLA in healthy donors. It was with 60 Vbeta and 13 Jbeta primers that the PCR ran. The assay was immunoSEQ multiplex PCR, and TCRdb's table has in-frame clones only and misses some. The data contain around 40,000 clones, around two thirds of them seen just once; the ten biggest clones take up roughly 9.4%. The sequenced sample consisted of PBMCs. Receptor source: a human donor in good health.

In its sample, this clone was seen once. CDR3 in amino acids: CASSIVTANQPQHF. Written as DNA, the CDR3 is TGTGCCAGTAGTATCGTGACAGCGAATCAGCCCCAGCATTTT. The rearrangement uses TRBV19 and TRBJ1-5; TRBD1 is a possible D gene (5 bases). This CDR3 has 14 amino acids. The germline gives CDR1 LNHDA, CDR2 SQIVND (reference sequence). V was cut by 3 bases and J by 4 bases, with 10 bases left in between.

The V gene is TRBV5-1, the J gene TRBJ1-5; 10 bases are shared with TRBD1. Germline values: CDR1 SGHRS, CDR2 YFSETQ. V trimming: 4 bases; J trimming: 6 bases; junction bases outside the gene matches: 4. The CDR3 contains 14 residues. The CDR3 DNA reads TGCGCCAGCAGCCGGACAGGGGGTAGTCAGCCCCAGCATTTT. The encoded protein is CASSRTGGSQPQHF.

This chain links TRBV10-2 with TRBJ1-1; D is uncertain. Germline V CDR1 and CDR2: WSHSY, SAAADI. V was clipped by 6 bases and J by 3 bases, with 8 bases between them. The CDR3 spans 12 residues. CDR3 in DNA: TGCGCCAGCAGAACGGGTTACACTGAAGCTTTCTTT. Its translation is CASRTGYTEAFF.

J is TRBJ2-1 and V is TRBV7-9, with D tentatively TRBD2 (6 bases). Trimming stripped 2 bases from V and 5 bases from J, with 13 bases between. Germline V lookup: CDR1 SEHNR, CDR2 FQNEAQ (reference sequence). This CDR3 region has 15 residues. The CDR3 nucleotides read TGTGCCAGCAGCTTAAGGGGAGGCCAAAACAATGAGCAGTTCTTC. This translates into CASSLRGGQNNEQFF. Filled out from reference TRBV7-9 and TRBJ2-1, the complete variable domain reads DTGVSQNPRHKITKRGQNVTFRCDPISEHNRLYWYRQTLGQGPEFLTYFQNEAQLEKSRLLSDRFSAERPKGSFSTLEIQRTEQGDSAMYLCASSLRGGQNNEQFFGPGTRLTVL.

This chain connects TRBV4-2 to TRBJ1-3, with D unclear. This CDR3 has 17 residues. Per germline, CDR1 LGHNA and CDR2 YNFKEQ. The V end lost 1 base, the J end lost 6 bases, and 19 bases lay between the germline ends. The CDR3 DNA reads TGTGCCAGCAGCCAAGTTTCGGTACTAGGATACGAAAACACCATATATTTT. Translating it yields CASSQVSVLGYENTIYF.

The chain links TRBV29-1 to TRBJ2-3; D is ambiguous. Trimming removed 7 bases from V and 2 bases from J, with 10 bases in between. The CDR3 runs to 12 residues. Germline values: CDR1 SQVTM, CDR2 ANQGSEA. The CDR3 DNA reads TGCAGCGGCGTCCACTACACAGATACGCAGTATTTT. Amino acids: CSGVHYTDTQYF.

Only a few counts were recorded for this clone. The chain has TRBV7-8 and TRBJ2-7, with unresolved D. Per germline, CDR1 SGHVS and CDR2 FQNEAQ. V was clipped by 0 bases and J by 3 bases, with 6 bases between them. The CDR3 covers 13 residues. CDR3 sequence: CASSLARYYEQYF. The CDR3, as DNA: TGTGCCAGCAGCTTAGCGCGTTACTACGAGCAGTACTTC. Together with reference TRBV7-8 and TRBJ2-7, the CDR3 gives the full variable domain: GAGVSQSPRYKVAKRGQDVALRCDPISGHVSLFWYQQALGQGPEFLTYFQNEAQLDKSGLPSDRFFAERPEGSVSTLKIQRTQQEDSAVYLCASSLARYYEQYFGPGTRLTVT.

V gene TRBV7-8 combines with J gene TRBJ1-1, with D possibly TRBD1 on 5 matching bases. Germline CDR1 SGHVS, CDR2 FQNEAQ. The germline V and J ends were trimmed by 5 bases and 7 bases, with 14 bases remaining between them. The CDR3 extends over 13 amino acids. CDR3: CASSLDSPNEAFF. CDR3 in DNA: TGTGCCAGCAGCCTCGACAGCCCAAATGAAGCTTTCTTT. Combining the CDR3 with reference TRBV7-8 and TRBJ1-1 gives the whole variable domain GAGVSQSPRYKVAKRGQDVALRCDPISGHVSLFWYQQALGQGPEFLTYFQNEAQLDKSGLPSDRFFAERPEGSVSTLKIQRTQQEDSAVYLCASSLDSPNEAFFGQGTRLTVV.

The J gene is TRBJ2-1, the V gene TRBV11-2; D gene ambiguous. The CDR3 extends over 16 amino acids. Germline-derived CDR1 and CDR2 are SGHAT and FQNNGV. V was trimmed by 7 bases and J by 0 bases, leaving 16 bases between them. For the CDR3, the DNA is TGTGCCAGCACCATATCGCCCTCTACCTCCTACAATGAGCAGTTCTTC. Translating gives CASTISPSTSYNEQFF. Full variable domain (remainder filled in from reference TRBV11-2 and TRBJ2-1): EAGVAQSPRYKIIEKRQSVAFWCNPISGHATLYWYQQILGQGPKLLIQFQNNGVVDDSQLPKDRFSAERLKGVDSTLKIQPAKLEDSAVYLCASTISPSTSYNEQFFGPGTRLTVL.

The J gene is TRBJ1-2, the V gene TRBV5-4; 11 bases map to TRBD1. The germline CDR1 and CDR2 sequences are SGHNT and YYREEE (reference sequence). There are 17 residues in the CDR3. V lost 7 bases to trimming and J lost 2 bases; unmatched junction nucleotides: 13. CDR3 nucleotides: TGTGCCAGCGCAGCTTGGGGGACAGGGGGGATAAACTATGGCTACACCTTC. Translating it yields CASAAWGTGGINYGYTF. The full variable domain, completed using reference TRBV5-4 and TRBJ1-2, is ETGVTQSPTHLIKTRGQQVTLRCSSQSGHNTVSWYQQALGQGPQFIFQYYREEENGRGNFPPRFSGLQFPNYSSELNVNALELDDSALYLCASAAWGTGGINYGYTFGSGTRLTVV.

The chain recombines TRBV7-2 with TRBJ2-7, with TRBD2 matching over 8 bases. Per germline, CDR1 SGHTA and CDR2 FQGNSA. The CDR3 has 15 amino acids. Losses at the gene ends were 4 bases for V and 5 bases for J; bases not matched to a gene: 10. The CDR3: CASSSRREGFNEQYF. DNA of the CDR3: TGTGCCAGCAGCTCTCGACGGGAGGGGTTTAACGAGCAGTACTTC.

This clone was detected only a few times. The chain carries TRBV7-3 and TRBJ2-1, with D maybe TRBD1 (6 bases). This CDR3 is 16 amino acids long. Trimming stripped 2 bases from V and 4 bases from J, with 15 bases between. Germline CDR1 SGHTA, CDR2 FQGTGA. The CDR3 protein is CASSLLSRTAYNEQFF. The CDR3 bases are TGTGCCAGCAGCTTATTATCCCGGACAGCTTACAATGAGCAGTTCTTC.

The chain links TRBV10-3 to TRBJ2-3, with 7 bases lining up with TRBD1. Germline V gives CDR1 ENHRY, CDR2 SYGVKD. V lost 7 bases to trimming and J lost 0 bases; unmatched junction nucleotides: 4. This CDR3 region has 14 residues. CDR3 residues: CAIKKDRSTDTQYF. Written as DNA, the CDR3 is TGTGCCATCAAAAAGGACAGGAGCACAGATACGCAGTATTTT.

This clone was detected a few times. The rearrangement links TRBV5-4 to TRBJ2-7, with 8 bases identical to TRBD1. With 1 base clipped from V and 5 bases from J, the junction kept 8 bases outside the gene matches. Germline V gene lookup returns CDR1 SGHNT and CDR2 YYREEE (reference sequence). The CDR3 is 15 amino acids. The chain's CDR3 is CASSLSGGSWNEQYF. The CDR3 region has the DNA TGTGCCAGCAGCTTGTCAGGGGGCTCTTGGAACGAGCAGTACTTC.

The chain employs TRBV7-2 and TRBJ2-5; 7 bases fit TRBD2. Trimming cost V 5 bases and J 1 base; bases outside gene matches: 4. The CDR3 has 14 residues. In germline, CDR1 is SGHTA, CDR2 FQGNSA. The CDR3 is CASSISGGQETQYF. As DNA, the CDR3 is TGTGCCAGCAGCATATCGGGGGGCCAAGAGACCCAGTACTTC.

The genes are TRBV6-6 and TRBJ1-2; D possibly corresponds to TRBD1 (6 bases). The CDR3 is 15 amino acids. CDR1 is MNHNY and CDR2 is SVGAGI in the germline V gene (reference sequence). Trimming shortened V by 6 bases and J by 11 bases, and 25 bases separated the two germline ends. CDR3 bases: TGTGCCAGCAGGCCTACATCCGGGACCGGGACACGGTACACCTTC. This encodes CASRPTSGTGTRYTF.

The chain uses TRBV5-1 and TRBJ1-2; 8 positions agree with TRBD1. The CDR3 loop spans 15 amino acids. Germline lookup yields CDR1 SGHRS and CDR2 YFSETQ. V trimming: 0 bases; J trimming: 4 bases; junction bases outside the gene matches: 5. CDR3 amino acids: CASSLGQGRPYGYTF. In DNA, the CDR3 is TGCGCCAGCAGCTTGGGACAGGGGCGGCCCTATGGCTACACCTTC.

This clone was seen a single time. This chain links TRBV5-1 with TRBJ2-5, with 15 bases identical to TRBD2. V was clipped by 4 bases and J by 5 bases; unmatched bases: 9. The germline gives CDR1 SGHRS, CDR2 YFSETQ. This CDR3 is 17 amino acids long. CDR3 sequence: CASSPRTSGGDRETQYF. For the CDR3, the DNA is TGCGCCAGCAGCCCAAGGACTAGCGGGGGGGATCGGGAGACCCAGTACTTC.

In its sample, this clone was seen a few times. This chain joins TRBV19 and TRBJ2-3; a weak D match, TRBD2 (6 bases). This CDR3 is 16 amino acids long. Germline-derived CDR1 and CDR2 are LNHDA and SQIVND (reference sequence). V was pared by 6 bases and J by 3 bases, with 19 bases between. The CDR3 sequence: CASRTAGLPFTDTQYF. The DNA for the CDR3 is TGTGCCAGTAGAACTGCGGGACTCCCCTTTACAGATACGCAGTATTTT. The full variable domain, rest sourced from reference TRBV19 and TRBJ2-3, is DGGITQSPKYLFRKEGQNVTLSCEQNLNHDAMYWYRQDPGQGLRLIYYSQIVNDFQKGDIAEGYSVSREKKESFPLTVTSAQKNPTAFYLCASRTAGLPFTDTQYFGPGTRLTVL.

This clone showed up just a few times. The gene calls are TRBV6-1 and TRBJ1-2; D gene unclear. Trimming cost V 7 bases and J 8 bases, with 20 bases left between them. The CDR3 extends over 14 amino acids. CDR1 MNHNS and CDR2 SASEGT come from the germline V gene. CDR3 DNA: TGTGCCAGCACCCCAGCGACGAATGGTGGGGGCTACACCTTC. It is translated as CASTPATNGGGYTF.

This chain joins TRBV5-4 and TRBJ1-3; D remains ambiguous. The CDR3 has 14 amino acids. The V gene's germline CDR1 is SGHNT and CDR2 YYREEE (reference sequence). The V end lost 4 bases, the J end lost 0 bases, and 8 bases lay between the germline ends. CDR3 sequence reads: CASSDWYSGNTIYF. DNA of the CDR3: TGTGCCAGCAGCGACTGGTACTCTGGAAACACCATATATTTT.

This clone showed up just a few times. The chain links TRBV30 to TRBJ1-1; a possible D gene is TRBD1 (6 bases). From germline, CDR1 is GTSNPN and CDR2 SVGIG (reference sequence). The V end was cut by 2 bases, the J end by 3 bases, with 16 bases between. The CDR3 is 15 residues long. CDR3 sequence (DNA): TGTGCCTGGAGTCCAAAGGGGGAATACTACACTGAAGCTTTCTTT. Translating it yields CAWSPKGEYYTEAFF.

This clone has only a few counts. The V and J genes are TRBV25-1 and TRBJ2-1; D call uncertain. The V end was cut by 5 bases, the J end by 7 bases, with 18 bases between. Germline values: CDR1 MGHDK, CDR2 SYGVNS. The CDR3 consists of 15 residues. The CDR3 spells CASSFGVAAWNEQFF. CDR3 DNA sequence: TGTGCCAGCAGTTTCGGAGTAGCTGCGTGGAATGAGCAGTTCTTC.

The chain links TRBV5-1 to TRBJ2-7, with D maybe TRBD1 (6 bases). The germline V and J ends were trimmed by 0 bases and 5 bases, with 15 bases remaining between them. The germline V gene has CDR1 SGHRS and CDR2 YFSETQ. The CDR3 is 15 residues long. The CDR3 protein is CASSLGQALFNEQYF. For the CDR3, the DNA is TGCGCCAGCAGCTTGGGACAGGCCCTCTTCAACGAGCAGTACTTC.

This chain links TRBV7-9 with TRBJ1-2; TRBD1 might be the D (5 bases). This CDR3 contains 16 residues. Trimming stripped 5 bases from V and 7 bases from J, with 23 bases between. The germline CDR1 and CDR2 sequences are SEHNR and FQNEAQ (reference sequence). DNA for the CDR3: TGTGCCAGCAGCCCCCCTTATGGAGCGGCGGGGGGTGGCTACACCTTC. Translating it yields CASSPPYGAAGGGYTF.

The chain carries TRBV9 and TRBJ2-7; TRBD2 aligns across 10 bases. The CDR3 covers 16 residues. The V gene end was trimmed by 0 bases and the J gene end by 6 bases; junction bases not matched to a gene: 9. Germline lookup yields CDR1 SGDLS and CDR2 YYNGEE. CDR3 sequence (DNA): TGTGCCAGCAGCGTAGGGCCTAGCGGGGGTTTTAGCGAGCAGTACTTC. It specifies CASSVGPSGGFSEQYF.

CDR3 in amino acids: CASSSLAGDREGYTF. CDR3 DNA sequence: TGCGCCAGCAGCTCACTTGCCGGGGACAGGGAAGGCTACACCTTC. This chain joins TRBV5-1 and TRBJ1-2, with 9 bases fitting TRBD1. Germline trimming cut 3 bases from V and 8 bases from J; bases unmatched to any gene: 11. Per germline, CDR1 SGHRS and CDR2 YFSETQ. The CDR3 sequence is 15 residues long.

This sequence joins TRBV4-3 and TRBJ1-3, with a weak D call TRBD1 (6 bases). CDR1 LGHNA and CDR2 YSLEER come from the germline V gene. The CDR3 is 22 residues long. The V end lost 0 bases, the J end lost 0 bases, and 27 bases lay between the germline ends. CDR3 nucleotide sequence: TGCGCCAGCAGCCAAGATATTAGGCGCAGGGGAAAGTTGTATAGCTCTGGAAACACCATATATTTT. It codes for CASSQDIRRRGKLYSSGNTIYF.

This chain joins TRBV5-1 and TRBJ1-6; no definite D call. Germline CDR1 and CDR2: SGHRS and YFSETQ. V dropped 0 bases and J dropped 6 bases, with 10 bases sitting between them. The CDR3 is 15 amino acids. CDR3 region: CASSLDGGSNSPLHF. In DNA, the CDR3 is TGCGCCAGCAGCTTGGATGGCGGATCTAATTCACCCCTCCACTTT.

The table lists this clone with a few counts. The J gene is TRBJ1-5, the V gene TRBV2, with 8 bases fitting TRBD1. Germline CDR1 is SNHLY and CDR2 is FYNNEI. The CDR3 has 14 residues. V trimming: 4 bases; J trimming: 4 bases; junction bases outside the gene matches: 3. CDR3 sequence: CASSVQGANQPQHF. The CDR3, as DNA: TGTGCCAGCAGTGTTCAGGGGGCTAATCAGCCCCAGCATTTT.

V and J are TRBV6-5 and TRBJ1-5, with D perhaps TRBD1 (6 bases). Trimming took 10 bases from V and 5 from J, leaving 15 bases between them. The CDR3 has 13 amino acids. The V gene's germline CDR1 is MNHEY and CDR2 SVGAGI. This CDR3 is CATKGGADQPQHF. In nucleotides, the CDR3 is TGTGCCACCAAGGGGGGGGCCGATCAGCCCCAGCATTTT.